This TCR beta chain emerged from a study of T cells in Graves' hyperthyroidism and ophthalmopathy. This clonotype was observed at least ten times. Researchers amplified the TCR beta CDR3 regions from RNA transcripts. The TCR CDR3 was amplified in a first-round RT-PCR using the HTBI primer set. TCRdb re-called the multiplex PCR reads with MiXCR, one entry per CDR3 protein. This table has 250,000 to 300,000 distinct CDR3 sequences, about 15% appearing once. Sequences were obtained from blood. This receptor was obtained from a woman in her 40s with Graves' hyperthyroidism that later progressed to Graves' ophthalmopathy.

CDR3 residues: CASSLERGAQYF. Written as DNA, the CDR3 is TGTGCCAGCAGCTTAGAACGGGGGGCCCAGTACTTC. This chain connects TRBV11-2 to TRBJ2-5; 7 bases are a match to TRBD2. V lost 0 bases and J lost 9; bases outside the gene matches: 1. Per the germline V gene, CDR1 is SGHAT and CDR2 is FQNNGV. The CDR3 is made up of 12 amino acids.